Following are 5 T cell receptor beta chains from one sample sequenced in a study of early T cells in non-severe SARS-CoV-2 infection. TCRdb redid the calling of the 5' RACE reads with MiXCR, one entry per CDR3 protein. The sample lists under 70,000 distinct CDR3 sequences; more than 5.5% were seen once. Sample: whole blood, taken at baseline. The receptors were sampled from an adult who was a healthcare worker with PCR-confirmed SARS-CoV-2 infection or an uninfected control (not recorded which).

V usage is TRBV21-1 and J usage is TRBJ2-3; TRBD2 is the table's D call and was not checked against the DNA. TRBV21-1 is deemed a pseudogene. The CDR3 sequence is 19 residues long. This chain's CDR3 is CASSKEAWPSGSCTDTQYF. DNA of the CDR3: TGTGCCAGCAGCAAAGAAGCCTGGCCTAGCGGAAGCTGCACAGATACGCAGTATTTT.

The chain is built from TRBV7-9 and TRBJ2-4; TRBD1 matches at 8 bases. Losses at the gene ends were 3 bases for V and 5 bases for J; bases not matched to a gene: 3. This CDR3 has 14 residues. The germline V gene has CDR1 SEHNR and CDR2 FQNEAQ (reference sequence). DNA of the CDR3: TGTGCCAGCAGCTTGGGACAGGCCGAAAACATTCAGTACTTC. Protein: CASSLGQAENIQYF.

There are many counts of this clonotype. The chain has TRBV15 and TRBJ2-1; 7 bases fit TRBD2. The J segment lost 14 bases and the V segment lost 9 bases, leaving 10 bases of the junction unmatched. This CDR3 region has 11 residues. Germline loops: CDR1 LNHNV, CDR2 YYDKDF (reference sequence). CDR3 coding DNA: TGTGCCACTAGAGAGGGGACTACGAAGTTCTTC. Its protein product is CATREGTTKFF.

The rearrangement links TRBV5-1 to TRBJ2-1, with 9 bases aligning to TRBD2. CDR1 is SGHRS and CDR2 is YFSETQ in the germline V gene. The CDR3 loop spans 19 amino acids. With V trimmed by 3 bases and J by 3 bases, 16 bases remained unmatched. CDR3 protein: CASSSPRGGRVSLYNEQFF. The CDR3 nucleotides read TGCGCCAGCAGCTCCCCCCGCGGCGGGAGGGTGTCTCTCTACAATGAGCAGTTCTTC.

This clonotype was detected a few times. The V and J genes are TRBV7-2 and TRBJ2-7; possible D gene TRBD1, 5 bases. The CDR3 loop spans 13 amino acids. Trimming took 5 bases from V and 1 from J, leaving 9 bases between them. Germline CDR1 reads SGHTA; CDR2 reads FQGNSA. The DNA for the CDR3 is TGTGCCAGCAGCCACCAGGGTTCCTACGAGCAGTACTTC. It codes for CASSHQGSYEQYF.